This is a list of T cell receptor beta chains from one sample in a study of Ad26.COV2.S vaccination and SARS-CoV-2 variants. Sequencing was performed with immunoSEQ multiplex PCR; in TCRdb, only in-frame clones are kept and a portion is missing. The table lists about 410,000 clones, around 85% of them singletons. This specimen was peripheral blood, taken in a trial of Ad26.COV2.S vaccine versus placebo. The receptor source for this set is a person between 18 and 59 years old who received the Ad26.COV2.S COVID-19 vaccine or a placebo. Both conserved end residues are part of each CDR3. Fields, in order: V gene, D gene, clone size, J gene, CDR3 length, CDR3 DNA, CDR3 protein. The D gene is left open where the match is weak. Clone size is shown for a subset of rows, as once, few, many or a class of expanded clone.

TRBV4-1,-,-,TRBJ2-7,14,TGCGCCAGCAGCGAACCGGGACGCTCCTACGAGCAGTACTTC,CASSEPGRSYEQYF
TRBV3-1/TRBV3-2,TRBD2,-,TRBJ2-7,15,TGTGCCAGCAGCCGCGGACTAGCGGGGGCATACGAGCAGTACTTC,CASSRGLAGAYEQYF
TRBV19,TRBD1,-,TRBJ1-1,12,TGTGCCAGTAGTATATCGGACAGGGAAGCTTTCTTT,CASSISDREAFF
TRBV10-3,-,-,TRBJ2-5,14,TGTGCCATCAGTGAGTCTCACGGCGGGGAGACCCAGTACTTC,CAISESHGGETQYF
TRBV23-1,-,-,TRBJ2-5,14,TGCGCCAGCAGTCGGGACTTAGCGGTGGAGACCCAGTACTTC,CASSRDLAVETQYF
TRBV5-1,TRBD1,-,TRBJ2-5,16,TGCGCCAGCAGCTTGTCCGGACAGGGGGCTTCGGAGACCCAGTACTTC,CASSLSGQGASETQYF
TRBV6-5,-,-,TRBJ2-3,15,TGTGCCAGCAGTTACGGGGGCCCCCGCACAGATACGCAGTATTTT,CASSYGGPRTDTQYF
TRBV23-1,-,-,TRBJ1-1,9,TGCGCCAGCAGTCCTGAAGCTTTCTTT,CASSPEAFF
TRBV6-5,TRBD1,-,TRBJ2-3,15,TGTGCCAGCAGGCAGGGGGCGCTCGGCACAGATACGCAGTATTTT,CASRQGALGTDTQYF
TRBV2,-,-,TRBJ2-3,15,TGTGCCAGCAAAAGGGTTCAGATAAACACAGATACGCAGTATTTT,CASKRVQINTDTQYF
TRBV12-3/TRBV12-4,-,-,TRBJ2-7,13,TGTGCCAGCAGTTTTGGGGACTTTGGCGAGCAGTACTTC,CASSFGDFGEQYF
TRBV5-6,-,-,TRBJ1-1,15,TGTGCCAGCAGCCGAACGGGACGGAAAAACACTGAAGCTTTCTTT,CASSRTGRKNTEAFF
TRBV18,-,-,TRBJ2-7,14,TGTGCCAGCTCACGCGACGGGACGACAAACGAGCAGTACTTC,CASSRDGTTNEQYF
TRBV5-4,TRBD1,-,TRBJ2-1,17,TGTGCCAGCAGCTTGGAGGGCCGGACAGGGAGCCTCAATGAGCAGTTCTTC,CASSLEGRTGSLNEQFF
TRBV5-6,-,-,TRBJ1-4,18,TGTGCCAGCAGCTTTCTTGGTGGCGGAGTTGCAACTAATGAAAAACTGTTTTTT,CASSFLGGGVATNEKLFF
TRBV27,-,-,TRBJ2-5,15,TGTGCCAGCAGAAATTATGAGGGGGACCAAGAGACCCAGTACTTC,CASRNYEGDQETQYF
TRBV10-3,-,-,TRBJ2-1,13,TGTGCCATCTCGAGGGCGCCTTACAATGAGCAGTTCTTC,CAISRAPYNEQFF
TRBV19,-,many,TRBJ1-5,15,TGTGCCAGTAGTATATCCGGAGATAGCAATCAGCCCCAGCATTTT,CASSISGDSNQPQHF
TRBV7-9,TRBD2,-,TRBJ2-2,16,TGTGCCAGCAGCATACTAGCGGGGATGTTAACCGGGGAGCTGTTTTTT,CASSILAGMLTGELFF
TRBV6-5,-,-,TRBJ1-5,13,TGTGCCAGCAGCCGAACTTCCCATCAGCCCCAGCATTTT,CASSRTSHQPQHF
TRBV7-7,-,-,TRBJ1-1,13,TGTGCTAGCAGCCTCGAGGAGGGCACTGAAGCTTTCTTT,CASSLEEGTEAFF
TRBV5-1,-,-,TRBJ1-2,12,TGCGCCAGTAGGACGGAGAACTATGGCTACACCTTC,CASRTENYGYTF
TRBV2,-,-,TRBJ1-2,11,TGTGCCAGCACCATCACAGGTGGCTACACCTTC,CASTITGGYTF
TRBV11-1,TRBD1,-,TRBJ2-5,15,TGTGCCAGCAGCGCCGGGACAGGGTTCGGCGAGACCCAGTACTTC,CASSAGTGFGETQYF
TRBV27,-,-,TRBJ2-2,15,TGTGCCAGCAGACAGGCCCAGGTGAACACCGGGGAGCTGTTTTTT,CASRQAQVNTGELFF
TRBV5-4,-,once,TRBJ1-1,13,TGTGCCAGCAGCCTAGACAGCCACACTGAAGCTTTCTTT,CASSLDSHTEAFF
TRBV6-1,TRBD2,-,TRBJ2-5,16,TGTGCCAGCAGTGAAGGACTAGCGGGGGGCCAAGAGACCCAGTACTTC,CASSEGLAGGQETQYF
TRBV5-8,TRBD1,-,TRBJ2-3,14,TGTGCCAGCAGCCCCGGACAGGGCGCAGATACGCAGTATTTT,CASSPGQGADTQYF
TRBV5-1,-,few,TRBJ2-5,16,TGCGCCAGCAGCCCGCAAGGGGGAGGGGGCTCAGAGACCCAGTACTTC,CASSPQGGGGSETQYF
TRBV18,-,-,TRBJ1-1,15,TGTGCCAGCTCACCAGGACAGTTATTGAACACTGAAGCTTTCTTT,CASSPGQLLNTEAFF
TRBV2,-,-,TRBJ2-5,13,TGTGCCAGCAATGATGGCCTGGGAGAGACCCAGTACTTC,CASNDGLGETQYF
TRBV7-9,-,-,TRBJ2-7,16,TGTGCCAGCAGCTTCGCGGTCCACCCGATGGCGGGGGAGCAGTACTTC,CASSFAVHPMAGEQYF
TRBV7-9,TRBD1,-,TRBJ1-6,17,TGTGCCAGCAGCTTCAGAGGGACAGCCGCTTATAATTCACCCCTCCACTTT,CASSFRGTAAYNSPLHF
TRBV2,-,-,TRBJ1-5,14,TGTGCCAGCAGGAGACAGGCCATCAATCAGCCCCAGCATTTT,CASRRQAINQPQHF